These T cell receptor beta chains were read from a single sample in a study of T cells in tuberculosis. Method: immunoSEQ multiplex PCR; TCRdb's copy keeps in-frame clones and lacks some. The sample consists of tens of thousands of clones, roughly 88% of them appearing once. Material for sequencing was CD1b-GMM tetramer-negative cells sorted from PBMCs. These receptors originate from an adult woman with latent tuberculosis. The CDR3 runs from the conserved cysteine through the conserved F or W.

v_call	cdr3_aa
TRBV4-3	CASSHERGNTIYF
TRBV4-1	CASSQDPERGSYNEQFF
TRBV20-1	CSCGGPDTQYF
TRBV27	CASRLLPQETQYF
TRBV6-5	CASSYLGTDRGTEAFF
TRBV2	CASRLDRGLPTDTQYF
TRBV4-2	CASSQEGGSNQPQHF
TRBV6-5	CASSLTGGNSPLHF
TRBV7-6	CASSLVQGAGNTIYF
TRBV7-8	CASSPRQGVWGYTF
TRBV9	CASSAGGLAEETQYF
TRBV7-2	CASSSDSFQETQYF
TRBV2	CASGRDRLSTDTQYF
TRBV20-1	CSARTSTTQYF
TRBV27	CASSLMETGSNYGYTF